This T cell receptor (beta chain) was identified in a study of PD-L1 blockade in urothelial cancer. As for the study in general: Patients commenced atezolizumab in the mid-2010s, and it was given at 1,200 mg intravenously every 3 weeks. The researchers analyzed blood 3 weeks (second dose) and 6 weeks after treatment start. Broader study findings: Below-median pretreatment blood TCR clonality predicted better survival.

Described time point: peripheral blood 6 weeks after treatment start. The study collected 1 to 8 samples per patient, pretreatment and on-treatment. Points on this clone: What it binds is unknown. Other DNA sequences in this specimen translate into the identical CDR3.

Profiling relied on immunoSEQ multiplex PCR, and the TCRdb table lists in-frame clones only, not all of them. The sample has 48,000 or so clones, around 85% seen once. The sequence was obtained from a man between 60 and 70 years old with urothelial cancer. Sequenced here: PBMCs, sampled around atezolizumab (anti-PD-L1) treatment.

CDR3 bases: TGTGCCAGCAGCCCAGGACAGGGCTTCACTGAAGCTTTCTTT. This encodes CASSPGQGFTEAFF. V gene TRBV11-3 combines with J gene TRBJ1-1, with 8 positions matching TRBD1. This CDR3 is built from 14 residues. CDR1 and CDR2 from the germline V gene are SGHNT and YENEEA. V lost 5 bases and J lost 4; bases outside the gene matches: 6.